Listed below are T cell receptor beta chains from one sample, sequenced in a study of TIL therapy for anti-PD-1-resistant metastatic lung cancer. Sequencing used immunoSEQ multiplex PCR; TCRdb keeps in-frame clones, though not all of them. There are about 36,000 clones in the sample; around 67% occur only once, and 4.5% to 6% lies in the top ten. The source was blood, collected at baseline. Receptors originate from a person between 25 and 80 years old with non-small cell lung cancer. The CDR3 runs from the conserved cysteine through the conserved F or W. Each record gives: CDR3 protein, CDR3 DNA, clone size, D gene, CDR3 length, V gene, J gene. The D gene is left open where the match is weak. Some rows have no size entry. The others give once, few or many, or a class for an expanded clone.

CASSPTRLRSSYEQYF,TGTGCCAGCAGCCCCACCCGTCTAAGGAGCTCCTACGAGCAGTACTTC,NA,NA,16,TRBV7-2,TRBJ2-7
CSAPRVREQFF,TGCAGTGCTCCTCGGGTTCGTGAGCAGTTCTTC,NA,NA,11,TRBV20-1,TRBJ2-1
CASSRPTSAGANVLTF,TGTGCCAGCAGCCGACCTACTAGCGCTGGGGCCAACGTCCTGACTTTC,NA,TRBD2,16,TRBV7-9,TRBJ2-6
CASTQTLALSYEQYF,TGTGCCAGCACCCAAACCCTAGCGCTCTCCTACGAGCAGTACTTC,NA,NA,15,TRBV28,TRBJ2-7
CASSQGRNREAHEQYF,TGCGCCAGCAGCCAAGGCCGAAACAGGGAAGCCCACGAGCAGTACTTC,once,NA,16,TRBV4-1,TRBJ2-7
CASSLEAGVTGELFF,TGTGCCAGCAGCCTAGAGGCAGGGGTCACCGGGGAGCTGTTTTTT,NA,NA,15,TRBV5-6,TRBJ2-2
CASSQDGQGDGYTF,TGTGCCAGCAGCCAAGACGGACAGGGGGATGGCTACACCTTC,NA,TRBD1,14,TRBV4-2,TRBJ1-2
CASSDQGTGENSPLHF,TGCGCCAGCAGTGATCAAGGGACAGGGGAGAATTCACCCCTCCACTTT,few,TRBD1,16,TRBV10-1,TRBJ1-6
CASSQDQRPSLVYGYTF,TGCGCCAGCAGCCAAGATCAGAGGCCTAGTTTAGTCTATGGCTACACCTTC,NA,NA,17,TRBV4-3,TRBJ1-2
CASSRRPVGGTQETQYF,TGTGCCAGCAGCCGGAGACCGGTGGGAGGCACGCAAGAGACCCAGTACTTC,once,NA,17,TRBV7-3,TRBJ2-5
CALVGAVSTDTQYF,TGTGCCCTAGTCGGCGCGGTTAGCACAGATACGCAGTATTTT,NA,NA,14,TRBV30,TRBJ2-3
CASSLGVPSGTYEQYF,TGTGCCAGCAGCTTAGGGGTTCCTAGCGGGACCTACGAGCAGTACTTC,large,TRBD2,16,TRBV7-9,TRBJ2-7
CASSVDHSPYEQYF,TGTGCCAGCAGCGTAGATCACTCCCCCTACGAGCAGTACTTC,few,NA,14,TRBV9,TRBJ2-7
CASTASEKLFF,TGTGCCAGCACCGCCTCAGAAAAACTGTTTTTT,NA,NA,11,TRBV28,TRBJ1-4
CASSLTRGGDTQYF,TGTGCCAGCAGCTTAACCCGGGGGGGAGATACGCAGTATTTT,once,TRBD2,14,TRBV7-2,TRBJ2-3